This T cell receptor (beta chain) was identified in a study of blood T cell repertoires in COVID-19. Whole-study context: Samples representing acute and convalescent COVID-19 were sourced from the United States, Italy and Spain. Sources were T cells, B-cell-depleted T cells, or PBMCs; the material itself was cDNA or gDNA.

V was trimmed by 1 base and J by 6 bases, leaving 6 bases between them. CDR3 length: 11 residues. The germline V gene encodes CDR1 GTSNPN and CDR2 SVGIG (reference sequence). Sequenced by immunoSEQ multiplex PCR; TCRdb stores in-frame clones only, minus some. The data show roughly 230,000 clones, with around four fifths seen just once and about 9% held by the top ten. What was sequenced was peripheral blood. The clonotype comes from a man aged 35-49 years with active or convalescent COVID-19. The genes are TRBV30 and TRBJ1-1; D not certain. CDR3: CAWSAAAEAFF. CDR3 in DNA: TGTGCCTGGAGTGCCGCAGCTGAAGCTTTCTTT.